This is a list of T cell receptor beta chains from one sample in a study of beta chain features in type 1 diabetes. Clones were read by immunoSEQ multiplex PCR, and TCRdb kept only the in-frame ones, dropping some. The table lists around 200,000 clones, approximately 13% of them singletons. The specimen was central memory CD4+ T cells from blood. The source is a woman between 18 and 29 years old in good health. Each CDR3 is given with its conserved first and last residue. The D gene is left open where the match is weak. Part of the rows lack a size; the others show once, few, many or a class for expanded clones.

clone size	D gene	V gene	CDR3 length	J gene	CDR3 DNA	CDR3 protein
few	TRBD2	TRBV7-2	14	TRBJ2-1	TGTGCCAGCAGCTCAGCGGGAGGGTACAATGAGCAGTTCTTC	CASSSAGGYNEQFF
few	-	TRBV7-2	12	TRBJ2-5	TGTGCCAGCGGACTACTGGTCGGGACCCAGTACTTC	CASGLLVGTQYF
few	-	TRBV29-1	12	TRBJ1-5	TGCAGCGTGGGGGCCAGGGACCAGCCCCAGCATTTT	CSVGARDQPQHF
few	TRBD2	TRBV11-2	16	TRBJ2-2	TGTGCCAGCAGCCCCCCCGCGGGAGGGTTATACGGGGAGCTGTTTTTT	CASSPPAGGLYGELFF
few	TRBD2	TRBV29-1	15	TRBJ2-1	TGCAGCGTTGCGGGACTAGCGTCAAGCTACGATGAGCAGTTCTTC	CSVAGLASSYDEQFF
-	-	TRBV27	14	TRBJ1-1	TGTGCCAGCAGTTTATCGGTCAGGGGCAGTGAAGCTTTCTTT	CASSLSVRGSEAFF
few	-	TRBV5-4	14	TRBJ2-2	TGTGCCAGCAGCCAGAAGCGGGACACCGGGGAGCTGTTTTTT	CASSQKRDTGELFF
-	TRBD1	TRBV2	14	TRBJ2-2	TGTGCCAGCAGTGGACAGGGGGGGAACGGGGAGCTGTTTTTT	CASSGQGGNGELFF
few	TRBD2	TRBV29-1	15	TRBJ2-1	TGCAGCGTAGACCCTATAGCGGGATTCAACAATGAGCAGTTCTTC	CSVDPIAGFNNEQFF
-	-	TRBV10-1	14	TRBJ2-3	TGCGCCAGCGCCAGACTAGATTTAACAGATACGCAGTATTTT	CASARLDLTDTQYF
few	-	TRBV18	14	TRBJ2-3	TGTGCCAGCTCACCACCACTTAGCACAGATACGCAGTATTTT	CASSPPLSTDTQYF
few	-	TRBV5-1	14	TRBJ2-5	TGCGCCAGCAGCTTGAGCAGGGCCTCCGAGACCCAGTACTTC	CASSLSRASETQYF
few	-	TRBV29-1	14	TRBJ1-1	TGCAGCGTGGGTCTGGGGCGGTTGAACACTGAAGCTTTCTTT	CSVGLGRLNTEAFF
-	-	TRBV28	12	TRBJ2-7	TGTGCCAGTACCAGGGGAAGGTACGAGCAGTACTTC	CASTRGRYEQYF
few	TRBD2	TRBV30	17	TRBJ2-2	TGTGCCTGGAGTGTAAACGGTCTAGCGGGAGTAGTCGGGGAGCTGTTTTTT	CAWSVNGLAGVVGELFF
few	TRBD1	TRBV10-3	14	TRBJ2-1	TGTGCCATCAGTGAGGACCAACAGGGGCGAGAGCAGTTCTTC	CAISEDQQGREQFF
-	-	TRBV19	14	TRBJ2-3	TGTGCCTCAAAAGCGGAGAACACGGGGGATACGCAGTATTTT	CASKAENTGDTQYF
-	-	TRBV5-4	14	TRBJ2-2	TGTGCCAGCAGCTTGGGTGGGAGTACCGGGGAGCTGTTTTTT	CASSLGGSTGELFF
-	TRBD2	TRBV29-1	16	TRBJ2-1	TGCAGCGTCGTCGAAGTACTAGCGGGAGTTGAGAATGAGCAGTTCTTC	CSVVEVLAGVENEQFF
many	TRBD1	TRBV4-2	18	TRBJ2-6	TGTGCCAGCAGCTCAACGACAGGGGCAACCTCTGGGGCCAACGTCCTGACTTTC	CASSSTTGATSGANVLTF
-	-	TRBV7-2	13	TRBJ2-1	TGTGCCAGCAGCTTAACTAGCACCAATGAGCAGTTCTTC	CASSLTSTNEQFF
few	TRBD1	TRBV30	15	TRBJ1-5	TGTGCCTGGAGTGAGCAGGGACAGGGAGATCAGCCCCAGCATTTT	CAWSEQGQGDQPQHF
few	-	TRBV5-1	12	TRBJ2-2	TGCGCCAGCAGCACGGGTCCCGGGGAGCTGTTTTTT	CASSTGPGELFF
-	-	TRBV11-2	14	TRBJ2-7	TGTGCCAGCAGCTTAGAATCCAGCGGCTACGAGCAGTACTTC	CASSLESSGYEQYF
-	-	TRBV18	14	TRBJ1-5	TGTGCCAGCTCACCAGAGGGGGGGCAGCGGCCCCAGCATTTT	CASSPEGGQRPQHF
-	TRBD1	TRBV30	15	TRBJ1-5	TGTGCCTGGAGTCTATCACAGGGGTCAGGGCAGCCCCAGCATTTT	CAWSLSQGSGQPQHF
many	-	TRBV7-2	15	TRBJ2-7	TGTGCCAGCAGCCCTGATAGCGCGAGATCCCACGAGCAGTACTTC	CASSPDSARSHEQYF
many	TRBD2	TRBV20-1	11	TRBJ2-3	TGCAGTGCTCGGACCGGGACTAGGGGACTTTTT	CSARTGTRGLF
-	-	TRBV27	13	TRBJ1-2	TGTGCCAGCAGAAAACCCGGGAACTATGGCTACACCTTC	CASRKPGNYGYTF
few	-	TRBV5-4	16	TRBJ1-2	TGTGCCAGCAGCTTGGGGTGGGCACCATCTTTCTATGGCTACACCTTC	CASSLGWAPSFYGYTF
few	-	TRBV6-1	13	TRBJ2-7	TGTGCCAGCGGTAGGGGCGAACTCTACGAGCAGTACTTC	CASGRGELYEQYF
few	-	TRBV28	11	TRBJ1-4	TGTGCCACGGGAAATAATGAAAAACTGTTTTTT	CATGNNEKLFF
-	-	TRBV4-2	15	TRBJ1-5	TGTGCCAGCAGCCAAGATAGGCAGGGAGGTCAGCCCCAGCATTTT	CASSQDRQGGQPQHF
few	-	TRBV29-1	13	TRBJ2-5	TGCAGCCTTCGGTGGGGCAGCCAAGAGACCCAGTACTTC	CSLRWGSQETQYF
-	-	TRBV7-2	15	TRBJ2-3	TGTGCCAGCAGTTCCCTACTCGGTGGTGCAGATACGCAGTATTTT	CASSSLLGGADTQYF
-	-	TRBV19	15	TRBJ1-1	TGTGCCAGTAGTGTGGAGGGGAGAGGTTGGACTGAAGCTTTCTTT	CASSVEGRGWTEAFF
-	TRBD2	TRBV9	16	TRBJ2-1	TGTGCCAGCAGCGCCCGGTTGGGCGGGAGGTTAAATGAGCAGTTCTTC	CASSARLGGRLNEQFF
-	TRBD1	TRBV30	13	TRBJ1-5	TGTGCCTGGGCCCTCAGGGGGGATCAGCCCCAGCATTTT	CAWALRGDQPQHF
many	TRBD2	TRBV4-2	18	TRBJ2-5	TGTGCCAGCAGCCCAGGCTGGGCTAGCGGGAGCCTCCAAGAGACCCAGTACTTC	CASSPGWASGSLQETQYF
-	TRBD1	TRBV19	14	TRBJ2-1	TGTGCCAGTAGGCGGGACAGGGGTTGGAGTGAGCAGTTCTTC	CASRRDRGWSEQFF
-	-	TRBV2	14	TRBJ1-1	TGTGCCAGCAGTGTCAGTGAATATGGCACTGAAGCTTTCTTT	CASSVSEYGTEAFF
-	-	TRBV4-2	15	TRBJ2-7	TGTGCCAGCAGCCAAGATAGAGGTGGAGCCTACGAGCAGTACTTC	CASSQDRGGAYEQYF
-	TRBD1	TRBV4-3	16	TRBJ2-7	TGCGCCAGCAGCCAAGGGTGGGACAGGGGATCCTACGAGCAGTACTTC	CASSQGWDRGSYEQYF
few	TRBD1	TRBV28	16	TRBJ1-5	TGTGCCAGCAAGGGACAGTCCGAGATTTCGACCGAGCCCCAGCATTTT	CASKGQSEISTEPQHF